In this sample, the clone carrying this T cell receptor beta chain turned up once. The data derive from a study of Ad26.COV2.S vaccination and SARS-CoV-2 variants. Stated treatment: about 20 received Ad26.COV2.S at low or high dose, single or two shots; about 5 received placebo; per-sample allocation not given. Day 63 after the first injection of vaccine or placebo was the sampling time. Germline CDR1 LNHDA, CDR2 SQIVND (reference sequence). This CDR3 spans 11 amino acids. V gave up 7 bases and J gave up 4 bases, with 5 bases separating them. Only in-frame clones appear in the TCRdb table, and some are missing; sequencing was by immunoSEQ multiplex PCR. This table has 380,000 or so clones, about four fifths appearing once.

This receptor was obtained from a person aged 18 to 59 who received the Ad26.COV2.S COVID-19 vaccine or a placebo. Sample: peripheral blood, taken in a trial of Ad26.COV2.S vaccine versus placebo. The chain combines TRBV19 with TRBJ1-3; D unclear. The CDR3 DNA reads TGTGCCAGTAAGAAGGGAAACACCATATATTTT. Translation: CASKKGNTIYF.